The clone carrying this T cell receptor beta chain occurred many times. The data were taken from a study of T cells in Graves' hyperthyroidism and ophthalmopathy. V lost 2 bases, J lost 6 bases, and 13 bases lay in between. The CDR3 runs to 14 residues. From germline, CDR1 is SGHAT and CDR2 FQNNGV. Amplification targeted TCR beta CDR3 regions from RNA transcripts. The HTBI set primed first-round TCR CDR3 RT-PCR. Each CDR3 protein is one row after TCRdb ran MiXCR on the multiplex PCR reads. The profile shows hundreds of thousands of distinct CDR3 sequences, around 22% of them singletons. Sequencing was performed on blood. This sequence was found in a woman in her 30s with Graves' ophthalmopathy. V and J are TRBV11-2 and TRBJ2-5; a possible D gene is TRBD2 (6 bases). The CDR3 nucleotides read TGTGCCAGCAGCTTATCCGGACTAATGAAGACCCAGTACTTC. This sequence encodes CASSLSGLMKTQYF.